This is a list of T cell receptor beta chains from one sample in a study of molecular identifiers for immune sequencing clone quantification. Via MiXCR, TCRdb re-called the PCR reads, giving one row per CDR3 protein. Here the sample spans 400,000 to 600,000 distinct CDR3 sequences, about 25% being singletons. Sequencing used naive CD8+ T cells from blood, with Jurkat cell RNA spiked in. These receptors all stem from a human donor in good health. Some libraries in this study had Jurkat cell RNA spiked in. Both conserved end residues are part of each CDR3. A D gene is named only where the DNA matches it firmly. Part of the rows lack a size; the others show once, few, many or a class for expanded clones.

. | TRBJ2-1 | . | TRBV30 | TGTGCCTGGGGAAGGGCCAATGAGCAGTTCTTC | CAWGRANEQFF
TRBD1 | TRBJ1-5 | . | TRBV19 | TGTGCCAGTAGTATAGGGACAGGGTTGGTACAGCCCCAGCATTTT | CASSIGTGLVQPQHF
TRBD1 | TRBJ2-2 | many | TRBV4-1 | TGCGCCAGCAGCCAAGAGGCCGGGACAGGGCTCGCCGGGGAGCTGTTTTTT | CASSQEAGTGLAGELFF
TRBD1 | TRBJ1-6 | . | TRBV20-1 | TGCAGTGCCTCAGAAATGGACAGGGGGCTTTCAGGGTCACCCCTCCACTTT | CSASEMDRGLSGSPLHF
. | TRBJ2-7 | . | TRBV2 | TGTACCAGCAGAAAGCACCCCGACAGCTACGAGCAGTACTTC | CTSRKHPDSYEQYF
. | TRBJ2-7 | many | TRBV20-1 | TGCAGTGCTAGGCAGGGGTATAAGTCCTACGAGCAGTACTTC | CSARQGYKSYEQYF
. | TRBJ2-3 | many | TRBV28 | TGTGCCAGCAGTTTATTGGAACAGTTTGCAGATACGCAGTATTTT | CASSLLEQFADTQYF
. | TRBJ1-1 | . | TRBV21-1 | TGTGCCAGCAGCAAAGTCGGCAACTCGAAGAACACTGAAGCTTTCTTT | CASSKVGNSKNTEAFF
TRBD1 | TRBJ2-1 | many | TRBV12-3/TRBV12-4 | TGTGCCAGCAGTTCAACCCTGAGACAGGGGCAGTTCTTC | CASSSTLRQGQFF
. | TRBJ1-2 | . | TRBV2 | TGTGCCAGCACCTTGACAGGACCAGCTAACTATGGCTACACCTTC | CASTLTGPANYGYTF
. | TRBJ1-6 | . | TRBV28 | TGTGCCAGCAGTTCCGTAAGGGGCAGGCAGTATAATTCACCCCTCCACTTT | CASSSVRGRQYNSPLHF
TRBD1 | TRBJ2-5 | many | TRBV20-1 | TGCAGTGCTGACGGGACAGGCGACCAAGAGACCCAGTACTTC | CSADGTGDQETQYF
. | TRBJ2-7 | few | TRBV4-1 | TGCGCCAGCAGCCAAGGGCAGGGTCCTGGTGAGCAGTACTTC | CASSQGQGPGEQYF
. | TRBJ2-1 | . | TRBV7-3 | TGTGCCAGCAGCTTATGGGCAGGGGAGGCCAATGAGCAGTTCTTC | CASSLWAGEANEQFF
. | TRBJ1-4 | . | TRBV14 | TGTGCCAGCAGCCAAGATACGGGGTTCGAAAAACTGTTTTTT | CASSQDTGFEKLFF
TRBD2 | TRBJ2-3 | few | TRBV7-2 | TGTGCCAGCAGCTTCCTAGCGGGCCTAGGCACAGATACGCAGTATTTT | CASSFLAGLGTDTQYF
. | TRBJ1-3 | . | TRBV19 | TGTGCCAGTAGTTGGGTCACCAGCGGAATTGGAAACACCATATATTTT | CASSWVTSGIGNTIYF
. | TRBJ1-3 | many | TRBV5-4 | TGTGCCAGCAGCTTGCCCCAGGCAGGAGGAAACACCATATATTTT | CASSLPQAGGNTIYF
. | TRBJ1-6 | . | TRBV7-6 | TGTGCCAGCCGCCGGGAGCCACAACCCCTTTCCCCCCACCACTTT | CASRREPQPLSPHHF
TRBD2 | TRBJ2-1 | few | TRBV6-2/TRBV6-3 | TGTGCCAGCATAGAGGCGGGAGAGTACAATGAGCAGTTCTTC | CASIEAGEYNEQFF
. | TRBJ2-3 | . | TRBV10-2 | TGCGCCAGCCAAGATCTCAGCACAGATACGCGGTATTTT | CASQDLSTDTRYF
TRBD1 | TRBJ2-7 | many | TRBV29-1 | TGCAGCGTTGAAGTAGCGGACAGGGTGACCTGGGACTACGAGCAGTACTTC | CSVEVADRVTWDYEQYF
. | TRBJ2-5 | many | TRBV4-1 | TGCGCCAGCACCGGGAAAACCCTATCGGGGGCGGAGACCCAGTACTTC | CASTGKTLSGAETQYF
. | TRBJ1-5 | many | TRBV28 | TGTGCCAGCAGTTTATCCCACCTCGGGAATCAGCCCCAGCATTTT | CASSLSHLGNQPQHF
. | TRBJ2-2 | . | TRBV29-1 | TGCAACGGGGCCGGGGTGGCCACCGGGGAGCTGTTTTTT | CNGAGVATGELFF
TRBD1 | TRBJ2-7 | . | TRBV19 | TGTGCCAGTAGTGTCGACAGGGGCCTTTCCTACGAGCAGTACTTC | CASSVDRGLSYEQYF
. | TRBJ2-1 | . | TRBV5-5 | TGTGCCAGCAGCTCCCCGGGATACACAGAGCAGTTCTTC | CASSSPGYTEQFF
. | TRBJ2-6 | . | TRBV20-1 | TGCAGTGCTTGCCCACTAGTTCCCCTTTCTGGGGCCAACGTCCTGACTTTC | CSACPLVPLSGANVLTF
TRBD1 | TRBJ1-4 | . | TRBV27 | TGTGCCAGCAGTTTAAGTACGACAGGGCTGTATCTATCTAATGAAAAACTGTTTTTT | CASSLSTTGLYLSNEKLFF
. | TRBJ2-1 | few | TRBV12-3/TRBV12-4 | TGTGCCAGCAGTTTCTCGTTGGGGAATGAGCAGTTCTTC | CASSFSLGNEQFF
. | TRBJ1-6 | . | TRBV3-1 | TGTGCCAGCAGCCAAGATATCGCAGGGGACGCCCTCTCCTATAATTCACCCCTCCACTTT | CASSQDIAGDALSYNSPLHF
TRBD1 | TRBJ1-1 | many | TRBV6-2/TRBV6-3 | TGTGCCAGCAGTTACCGGGACAGCATGAACACTGAAGCTTTCTTT | CASSYRDSMNTEAFF
. | TRBJ2-1 | . | TRBV15 | TGTGCCACCAGCAGGGAGGGTTCTGAGCAGTTCTTC | CATSREGSEQFF
. | TRBJ2-7 | few | TRBV6-1 | TGTGCCAGCAGTGGTGAGGTACGATACGAGCAGTACTTC | CASSGEVRYEQYF
. | TRBJ2-7 | . | TRBV12-5 | TGTGCTAGTGGTCCGCGGGACCGACCCCCTGCCTACGAGCAGTACTTC | CASGPRDRPPAYEQYF
. | TRBJ2-7 | . | TRBV6-5 | TGTGCCAGCAGTTACCTAGGCAGGGGAGGTTACGAGCAGTACTTC | CASSYLGRGGYEQYF
. | TRBJ2-1 | . | TRBV6-5 | TGTGCCAGCATCATCAAGCGGGCAGGGGCCGCGCGTTCCTACAATGAGCAGTCCTTC | CASIIKRAGAARSYNEQSF
. | TRBJ1-3 | few | TRBV7-9 | TGTGCCAGCAGCTTATTAGGGGCTGGTGGAAACACCATATATTTT | CASSLLGAGGNTIYF
. | TRBJ1-5 | . | TRBV7-6 | TGTGCCAGCAGCGCTCTTAGCGGTAGGGGCAATCAGCCCCAGCATTTT | CASSALSGRGNQPQHF
TRBD1 | TRBJ1-2 | few | TRBV29-1 | TGCAGCGTTGAAGATGACAGGGGCTACTATGGCTACACCTTC | CSVEDDRGYYGYTF
. | TRBJ2-1 | . | TRBV4-1 | TGCGCCAGCAGCCAAGAGCGGGCCCAACCCCGGTATGAGCAGTTCTTC | CASSQERAQPRYEQFF
TRBD2 | TRBJ2-1 | . | TRBV4-3 | TGCGCCAGCAGCCAAGATGGGAGGGGCGCATACAATGAGCAGTTCTTC | CASSQDGRGAYNEQFF
TRBD1 | TRBJ1-2 | many | TRBV27 | TGTGCCAGCAGCTGGACAGGGGGCTATGGCTACACCTTC | CASSWTGGYGYTF
. | TRBJ2-3 | few | TRBV5-1 | TGCGCCAGCAGTTCGGGTCTCGCAGCCTTCGATACGCAGTATTTT | CASSSGLAAFDTQYF
TRBD1 | TRBJ2-7 | . | TRBV20-1 | TGCAGTGCCAACTCATGGAGACAGGGCCCCCACGAGCAGTACTTC | CSANSWRQGPHEQYF
. | TRBJ1-5 | many | TRBV4-3 | TGCGCCAGCAGCCAAGATCCCCAGGACCGCTATGGCAATCAGCCCCAGCATTTT | CASSQDPQDRYGNQPQHF
TRBD2 | TRBJ2-1 | . | TRBV29-1 | TGCAGCGTAGGCCCGGGAACTCGCGGGAGGGCAGGGAGTAATGAGCAGTTCTTC | CSVGPGTRGRAGSNEQFF
. | TRBJ1-1 | few | TRBV30 | TGTGCCTGGAGTGTAATCGAGAACACTGAAGCTTTCTTT | CAWSVIENTEAFF